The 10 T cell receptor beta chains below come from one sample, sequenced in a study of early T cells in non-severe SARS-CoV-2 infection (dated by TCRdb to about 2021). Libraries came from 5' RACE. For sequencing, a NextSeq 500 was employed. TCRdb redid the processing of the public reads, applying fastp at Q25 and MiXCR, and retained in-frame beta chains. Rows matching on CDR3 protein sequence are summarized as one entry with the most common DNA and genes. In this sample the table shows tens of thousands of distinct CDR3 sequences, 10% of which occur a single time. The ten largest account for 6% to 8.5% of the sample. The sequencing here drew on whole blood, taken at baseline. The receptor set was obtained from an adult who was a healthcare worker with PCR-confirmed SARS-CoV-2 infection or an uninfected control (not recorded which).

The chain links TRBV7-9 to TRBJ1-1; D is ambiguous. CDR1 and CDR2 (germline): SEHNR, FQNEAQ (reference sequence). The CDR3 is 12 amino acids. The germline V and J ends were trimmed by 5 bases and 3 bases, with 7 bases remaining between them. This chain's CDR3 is CASSPLDTEAFF. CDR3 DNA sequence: TGTGCCAGCAGCCCACTGGACACTGAAGCTTTCTTT.

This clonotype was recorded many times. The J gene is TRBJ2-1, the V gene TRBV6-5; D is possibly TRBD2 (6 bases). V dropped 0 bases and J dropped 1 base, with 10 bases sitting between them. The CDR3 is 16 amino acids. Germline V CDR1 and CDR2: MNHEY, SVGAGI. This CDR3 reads CASSYSIGGSYNEQFF. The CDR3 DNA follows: TGTGCCAGCAGTTACTCGATCGGGGGTTCCTACAATGAGCAGTTCTTC.

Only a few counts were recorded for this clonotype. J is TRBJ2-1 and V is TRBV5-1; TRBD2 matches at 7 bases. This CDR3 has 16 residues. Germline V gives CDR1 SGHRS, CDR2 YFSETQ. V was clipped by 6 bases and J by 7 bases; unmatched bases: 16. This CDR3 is CASINLGGQGRNEQFF. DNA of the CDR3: TGCGCCAGCATCAACCTGGGAGGGCAGGGCAGGAATGAGCAGTTCTTC.

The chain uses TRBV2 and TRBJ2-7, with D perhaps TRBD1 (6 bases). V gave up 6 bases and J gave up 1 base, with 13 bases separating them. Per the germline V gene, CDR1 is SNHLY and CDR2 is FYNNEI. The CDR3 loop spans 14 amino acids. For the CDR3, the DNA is TGTGCCAGCAGGGACTCACAGGGTTCCTACGAGCAGTACTTC. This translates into CASRDSQGSYEQYF.

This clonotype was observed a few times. CDR3 bases: TGTGCCAGTAGCTCCCTAACCGGGGGAAATTCACCCCTCCACTTT. Translation gives CASSSLTGGNSPLHF. The rearrangement uses TRBV19 and TRBJ1-6, with TRBD1 as a possible D gene (5 bases). The CDR3 loop spans 15 amino acids. V lost 6 bases to trimming and J lost 7 bases, with 16 bases between them. Germline values: CDR1 LNHDA, CDR2 SQIVND (reference sequence).

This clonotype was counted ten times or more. The CDR3 sequence: CASRGQELNNEQFF. The CDR3 DNA is TGTGCCAGCAGGGGACAAGAGCTAAACAATGAGCAGTTCTTC. This chain connects TRBV11-2 to TRBJ2-1, with D tentatively TRBD1 (6 bases). The germline gives CDR1 SGHAT, CDR2 FQNNGV. This CDR3 has 14 amino acids. V lost 6 bases and J lost 5, with 14 bases in between.

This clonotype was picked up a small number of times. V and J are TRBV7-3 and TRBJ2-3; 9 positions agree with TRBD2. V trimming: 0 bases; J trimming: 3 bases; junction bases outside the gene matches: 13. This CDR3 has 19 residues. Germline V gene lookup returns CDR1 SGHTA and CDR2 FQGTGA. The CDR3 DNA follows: TGTGCCAGCAGCTTAACAGGAGGGGTAGCGGGGGCCCGAACAGATACGCAGTATTTT. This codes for CASSLTGGVAGARTDTQYF.

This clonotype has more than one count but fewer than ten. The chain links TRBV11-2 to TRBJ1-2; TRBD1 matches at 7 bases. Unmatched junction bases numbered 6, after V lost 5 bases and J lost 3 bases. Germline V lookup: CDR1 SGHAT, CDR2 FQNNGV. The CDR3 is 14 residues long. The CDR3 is CASSPTGDHYGYTF. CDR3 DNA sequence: TGTGCCAGCAGCCCTACAGGGGACCACTATGGCTACACCTTC.

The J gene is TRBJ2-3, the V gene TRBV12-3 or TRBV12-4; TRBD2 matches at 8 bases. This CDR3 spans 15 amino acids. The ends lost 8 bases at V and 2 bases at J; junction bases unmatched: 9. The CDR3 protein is CASLGDSGVTDTQYF. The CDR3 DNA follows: TGTGCCAGCCTGGGGGATAGCGGGGTCACAGATACGCAGTATTTT.

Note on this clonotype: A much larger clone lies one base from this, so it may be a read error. In DNA, the CDR3 is TGTGCCAGCAGCCAAGAGGGGACAGGGGTCGCAGATACGAAGTATTTT. Translating gives CASSQEGTGVADTKYF. The J gene is TRBJ2-3, the V gene TRBV4-2, with 10 bases aligning to TRBD1. Germline-derived CDR1 and CDR2 are LGHNA and YNFKEQ. The CDR3 loop spans 16 amino acids.